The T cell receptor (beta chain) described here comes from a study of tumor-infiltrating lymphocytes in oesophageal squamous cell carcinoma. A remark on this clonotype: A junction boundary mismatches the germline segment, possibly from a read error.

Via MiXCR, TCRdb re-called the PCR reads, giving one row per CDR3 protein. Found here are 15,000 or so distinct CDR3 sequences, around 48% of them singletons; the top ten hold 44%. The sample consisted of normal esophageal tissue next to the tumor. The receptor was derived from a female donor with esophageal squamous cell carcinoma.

CDR3: CASSLAGQGNYGYTF. Written as DNA, the CDR3 is TGTGCCAGCAGCTTAGCAGGACAGGGTAACTATGGCTACACTTTC. The rearrangement uses TRBV7-2 and TRBJ2-1; 8 positions match TRBD1. Germline-derived CDR1 and CDR2 are SGHTA and FQGNSA. The CDR3 contains 15 residues.